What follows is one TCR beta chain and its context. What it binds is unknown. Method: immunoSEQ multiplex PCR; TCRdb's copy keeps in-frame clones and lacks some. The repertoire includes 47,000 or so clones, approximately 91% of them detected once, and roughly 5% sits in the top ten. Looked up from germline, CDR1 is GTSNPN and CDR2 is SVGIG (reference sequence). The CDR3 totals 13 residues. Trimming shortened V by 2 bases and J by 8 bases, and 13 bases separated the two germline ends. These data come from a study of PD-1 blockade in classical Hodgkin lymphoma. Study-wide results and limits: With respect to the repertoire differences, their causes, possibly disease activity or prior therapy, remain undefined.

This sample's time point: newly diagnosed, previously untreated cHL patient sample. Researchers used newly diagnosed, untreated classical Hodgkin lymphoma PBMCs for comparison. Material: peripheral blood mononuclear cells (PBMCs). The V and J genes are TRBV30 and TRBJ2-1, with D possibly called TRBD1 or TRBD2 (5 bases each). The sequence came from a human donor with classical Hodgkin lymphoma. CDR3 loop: CAWSLLLGDEQFF. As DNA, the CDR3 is TGTGCCTGGAGTCTCCTTCTGGGGGATGAGCAGTTCTTC.